This is a list of T cell receptor beta chains from one sample in a study of T cell responses to AZD1222 COVID-19 vaccine. Sequencing was performed with immunoSEQ multiplex PCR; in TCRdb, only in-frame clones are kept and a portion is missing. The table lists roughly 140,000 clones, more than 75% of them singletons. The source material was peripheral blood, sampled 28 days after the second AZD1222 dose. These receptors came from an adult who received the AZD1222 COVID-19 vaccine. The CDR3 runs from the conserved cysteine through the conserved F or W. A D gene is named only where the DNA matches it firmly. Clone size appears in some rows only: once, few, many, or a class for an expanded clone.

CDR3: CASSFPGGGLAKNIQYF; DNA: TGTGCCAGCAGTTTCCCGGGGGGCGGACTAGCCAAAAACATTCAGTACTTC; size: -; V: TRBV28; J: TRBJ2-4; D: -
CDR3: CASSRALAGSTDTQYF; DNA: TGTGCCAGCAGCCGAGCCCTAGCGGGATCCACAGATACGCAGTATTTT; size: once; V: TRBV3-1/TRBV3-2; J: TRBJ2-3; D: TRBD2
CDR3: CASSPEGRGNSPLHF; DNA: TGCGCCAGCAGCCCAGAGGGACGGGGTAATTCACCCCTCCACTTT; size: -; V: TRBV5-1; J: TRBJ1-6; D: -
CDR3: CASSQGSNQPQHF; DNA: TGCGCCAGCAGCCAGGGGAGCAATCAGCCCCAGCATTTT; size: -; V: TRBV5-1; J: TRBJ1-5; D: -
CDR3: CASSPVRAGNTIYF; DNA: TGCGCCAGCAGCCCGGTCAGGGCTGGAAACACCATATATTTT; size: -; V: TRBV5-1; J: TRBJ1-3; D: -
CDR3: CAWSVTRGVDNEQFF; DNA: TGTGCCTGGAGTGTCACGAGGGGCGTCGACAATGAGCAGTTCTTC; size: -; V: TRBV30; J: TRBJ2-1; D: -
CDR3: CASSPGLAGYEQYF; DNA: TGTGCCAGCAGTCCCGGACTAGCGGGCTACGAGCAGTACTTC; size: -; V: TRBV6-5; J: TRBJ2-7; D: TRBD2
CDR3: CASSLVLVGSVSPLHF; DNA: TGTGCCAGCAGTTTAGTGCTTGTCGGGTCGGTCTCACCCCTCCACTTT; size: few; V: TRBV27; J: TRBJ1-6; D: -
CDR3: CASSSRDRGRYEQYF; DNA: TGCGCCAGCAGCTCGAGGGACAGGGGAAGGTACGAGCAGTACTTC; size: few; V: TRBV5-1; J: TRBJ2-7; D: TRBD1
CDR3: CASSADRDRGHYEQYF; DNA: TGTGCCAGCAGCGCGGACCGGGACAGGGGGCATTACGAGCAGTACTTC; size: once; V: TRBV7-9; J: TRBJ2-7; D: TRBD1
CDR3: CASSYMGAAGNQPQHF; DNA: TGTGCCAGCAGTTATATGGGGGCGGCGGGCAATCAGCCCCAGCATTTT; size: -; V: TRBV6-2/TRBV6-3; J: TRBJ1-5; D: -
CDR3: CASSLVGKNTEAFF; DNA: TGTGCCAGCAGCTTAGTCGGGAAGAACACTGAAGCTTTCTTT; size: -; V: TRBV7-2; J: TRBJ1-1; D: -
CDR3: CASSLGRVERANEQFF; DNA: TGTGCCAGCAGCTTAGGGCGGGTGGAGCGAGCTAATGAGCAGTTCTTC; size: -; V: TRBV13; J: TRBJ2-1; D: -
CDR3: CAHGGVWNEQFF; DNA: TGTGCCCACGGTGGGGTTTGGAATGAGCAGTTCTTC; size: -; V: TRBV10-3; J: TRBJ2-1; D: -
CDR3: CASSSVGGGRTEAFF; DNA: TGTGCCAGCAGTTCGGTTGGGGGGGGGAGGACTGAAGCTTTCTTT; size: -; V: TRBV27; J: TRBJ1-1; D: -
CDR3: CASSLGQGRYEQYF; DNA: TGTGCCAGCAGTCTAGGACAGGGTCGCTACGAGCAGTACTTC; size: -; V: TRBV27; J: TRBJ2-7; D: TRBD1
CDR3: CASSPAGSYNEQFF; DNA: TGTGCCAGCTCACCGGCGGGATCCTACAATGAGCAGTTCTTC; size: -; V: TRBV18; J: TRBJ2-1; D: -
CDR3: CASSLVGTGEETQYF; DNA: TGTGCCAGCAGCTTAGTCGGGACAGGGGAAGAGACCCAGTACTTC; size: -; V: TRBV7-9; J: TRBJ2-5; D: TRBD1
CDR3: CASSHTGGFEKLFF; DNA: TGTGCCAGCAGCCACACGGGGGGTTTTGAAAAACTGTTTTTT; size: -; V: TRBV3-1/TRBV3-2; J: TRBJ1-4; D: -
CDR3: CASSLRGLAGGGSETQYF; DNA: TGTGCCAGCAGCTTAAGGGGCTTGGCGGGAGGAGGAAGTGAGACCCAGTACTTC; size: -; V: TRBV7-2; J: TRBJ2-5; D: TRBD2
CDR3: CASSQVAVYNEQFF; DNA: TGTGCCAGCAGCCAAGTAGCGGTTTACAATGAGCAGTTCTTC; size: -; V: TRBV14; J: TRBJ2-1; D: -
CDR3: CASTDTTGTGSHNEQFF; DNA: TGTGCCAGCACCGATACTACCGGGACAGGGTCCCACAATGAGCAGTTCTTC; size: -; V: TRBV3-1/TRBV3-2; J: TRBJ2-1; D: TRBD1
CDR3: CASSGTSSNEQFF; DNA: TGTGCCAGCAGTGGGACTAGTTCCAATGAGCAGTTCTTC; size: -; V: TRBV6-2/TRBV6-3; J: TRBJ2-1; D: TRBD2
CDR3: CASSRNRQEHTGELFF; DNA: TGTGCCAGCAGTCGAAACAGACAGGAACACACCGGGGAGCTGTTTTTT; size: -; V: TRBV6-6; J: TRBJ2-2; D: -
CDR3: CASSRQLSSYNEQFF; DNA: TGTGCCAGCAGCAGACAGCTTTCTTCCTACAATGAGCAGTTCTTC; size: -; V: TRBV7-2; J: TRBJ2-1; D: -
CDR3: CASSLAFLGGNTEAFF; DNA: TGTGCCAGCAGCTTGGCCTTTTTGGGGGGGAACACTGAAGCTTTCTTT; size: -; V: TRBV5-6; J: TRBJ1-1; D: -
CDR3: CASSDQKVGNQPQHF; DNA: TGTGCCAGCAGTGACCAGAAAGTGGGCAATCAGCCCCAGCATTTT; size: -; V: TRBV6-1; J: TRBJ1-5; D: -
CDR3: CASSLTGLAGGHEQYF; DNA: TGTGCCAGCAGCCTGACCGGACTAGCGGGAGGACACGAGCAGTACTTC; size: -; V: TRBV7-2; J: TRBJ2-7; D: TRBD2
CDR3: CASSLARGQMNTEAFF; DNA: TGCGCCAGCAGCTTGGCCAGGGGGCAGATGAACACTGAAGCTTTCTTT; size: -; V: TRBV5-1; J: TRBJ1-1; D: TRBD1
CDR3: CASSLGMTGTSGKFGELFF; DNA: TGTGCCAGCAGCTTGGGCATGACCGGGACTAGCGGGAAATTTGGAGAGCTGTTTTTT; size: -; V: TRBV7-2; J: TRBJ2-2; D: TRBD2
CDR3: CASSPVAGGSGELFF; DNA: TGTGCCAGCAGTCCCGTGGCGGGAGGCTCCGGGGAGCTGTTTTTT; size: -; V: TRBV2; J: TRBJ2-2; D: TRBD2
CDR3: CASSSPSGAGVGTQYF; DNA: TGTGCCAGCAGCTCGCCTTCTGGTGCGGGGGTCGGGACCCAGTACTTC; size: -; V: TRBV5-8; J: TRBJ2-5; D: TRBD2
CDR3: CASSRTGLYGYTF; DNA: TGTGCCAGCAGTCGCACGGGCCTCTATGGCTACACCTTC; size: -; V: TRBV2; J: TRBJ1-2; D: -
CDR3: CASSRPGASGANEQFF; DNA: TGTGCCAGCAGCCGACCGGGGGCTAGCGGGGCCAATGAGCAGTTCTTC; size: -; V: TRBV6-2/TRBV6-3; J: TRBJ2-1; D: TRBD2
CDR3: CASTLQGSTGELFF; DNA: TGCGCCAGCACACTACAGGGTTCCACCGGGGAGCTGTTTTTT; size: -; V: TRBV5-1; J: TRBJ2-2; D: -
CDR3: CAISESPGGNGYTF; DNA: TGTGCCATCAGTGAGTCACCAGGGGGCAACGGCTACACCTTC; size: -; V: TRBV10-3; J: TRBJ1-2; D: TRBD1
CDR3: CASIGLAGGGETQYF; DNA: TGTGCCAGCATTGGACTAGCGGGTGGGGGGGAGACCCAGTACTTC; size: -; V: TRBV2; J: TRBJ2-5; D: TRBD2
CDR3: CASSVAPKNEQFF; DNA: TGTGCCAGCAGTGTAGCCCCCAAAAATGAGCAGTTCTTC; size: -; V: TRBV6-1; J: TRBJ2-1; D: -
CDR3: CASSQDSGRVNEQFF; DNA: TGTGCCAGCAGCCAAGATAGCGGGAGGGTTAATGAGCAGTTCTTC; size: once; V: TRBV3-1/TRBV3-2; J: TRBJ2-1; D: TRBD2
CDR3: CASSLGQGTSGEQFF; DNA: TGTGCCAGCAGCTTGGGGCAGGGGACCTCGGGAGAGCAGTTCTTC; size: -; V: TRBV5-4; J: TRBJ2-1; D: -
CDR3: CASSQAVGNGELFF; DNA: TGTGCCAGCAGCCAAGCGGTGGGTAACGGGGAGCTGTTTTTT; size: -; V: TRBV4-2; J: TRBJ2-2; D: -
CDR3: CASSYRAGNQPQHF; DNA: TGTGCCAGCAGTTACAGGGCCGGCAATCAGCCCCAGCATTTT; size: -; V: TRBV6-5; J: TRBJ1-5; D: -
CDR3: CASSVEGYYGYTF; DNA: TGTGCCAGCAGCGTAGAGGGGTACTATGGCTACACCTTC; size: -; V: TRBV9; J: TRBJ1-2; D: -
CDR3: CASSVGRGNTEAFF; DNA: TGCGCCAGCAGCGTAGGACGGGGGAACACTGAAGCTTTCTTT; size: -; V: TRBV5-1; J: TRBJ1-1; D: -
CDR3: CASRQMENQPQHF; DNA: TGCGCCAGCAGGCAAATGGAGAATCAGCCCCAGCATTTT; size: -; V: TRBV5-1; J: TRBJ1-5; D: -
CDR3: CASSPTGIGYEQYF; DNA: TGTGCCAGTAGCCCCACAGGGATCGGGTACGAGCAGTACTTC; size: few; V: TRBV19; J: TRBJ2-7; D: -
CDR3: CSVVLWGGETQYF; DNA: TGCAGCGTTGTTCTTTGGGGTGGGGAGACCCAGTACTTC; size: -; V: TRBV29-1; J: TRBJ2-5; D: -
CDR3: CASSVGTGSSYEQYF; DNA: TGTGCCAGCAGCGTAGGGACAGGGAGCTCCTACGAGCAGTACTTC; size: once; V: TRBV9; J: TRBJ2-7; D: TRBD1
CDR3: CASSSTADSPLHF; DNA: TGCGCCAGCAGCTCGACAGCCGATTCACCCCTCCACTTT; size: -; V: TRBV5-1; J: TRBJ1-6; D: -
CDR3: CAIGTQGGTGELFF; DNA: TGTGCCATCGGGACACAGGGGGGCACCGGGGAGCTGTTTTTT; size: -; V: TRBV10-3; J: TRBJ2-2; D: TRBD1
CDR3: CASSAGTNEQFF; DNA: TGTGCCAGCAGCGCAGGTACTAATGAGCAGTTCTTC; size: -; V: TRBV2; J: TRBJ2-1; D: -
CDR3: CASSQDEGWNTEAFF; DNA: TGCGCCAGCAGCCAAGATGAGGGGTGGAACACTGAAGCTTTCTTT; size: once; V: TRBV4-3; J: TRBJ1-1; D: -
CDR3: CARRTARAKNIQYF; DNA: TGTGCCCGACGGACGGCCAGAGCCAAAAACATTCAGTACTTC; size: -; V: TRBV21-1; J: TRBJ2-4; D: -